The sequence of this T cell receptor (beta chain) was determined in a study of T cell responses to AZD1222 COVID-19 vaccine. With regard to this clone: As yet, its antigen is unknown.

Samples with a second dose at about 4 or about 12 weeks were pooled together. Profiled with immunoSEQ multiplex PCR; TCRdb holds only in-frame clones, not every one. The profile covers some 280,000 clones, with roughly 93% appearing a single time and about 0.5% taken by the ten largest. Study-level results: It should be noted that donors were predominantly white British and more often female, and clonal diversity was possibly underestimated. The study found vaccine-associated CD4 TCRs spanning spike, dominant at 160-218 and 743-854. Epitopes outside B.1.351 and B.1.1.7 mutated regions reportedly drew nearly half of spike TCRs.

Deletions cut 4 bases from V and 5 bases from J, with 10 bases between. The CDR3 spans 13 residues. The germline V gene has CDR1 MDHEN and CDR2 SYDVKM. Sequenced here: peripheral blood, sampled 28 days after the second AZD1222 dose. J is TRBJ2-3 and V is TRBV28; perhaps TRBD2 as D (6 bases). The TCR was taken from an adult who received the AZD1222 COVID-19 vaccine. This CDR3 is CASSSRDLDTQYF. In DNA, the CDR3 is TGTGCCAGCAGTTCTCGGGACTTAGATACGCAGTATTTT.